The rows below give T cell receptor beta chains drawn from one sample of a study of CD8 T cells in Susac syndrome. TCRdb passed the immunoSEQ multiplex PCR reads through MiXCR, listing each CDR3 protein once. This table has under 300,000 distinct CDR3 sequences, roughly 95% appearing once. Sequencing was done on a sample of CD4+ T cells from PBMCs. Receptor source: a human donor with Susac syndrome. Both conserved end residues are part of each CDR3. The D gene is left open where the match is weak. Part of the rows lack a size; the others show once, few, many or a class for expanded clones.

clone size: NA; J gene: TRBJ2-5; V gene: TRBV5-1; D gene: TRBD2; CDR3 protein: CASSLVAGEETQYF; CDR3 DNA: TGCGCCAGCAGCTTGGTCGCGGGAGAGGAGACCCAGTACTTC
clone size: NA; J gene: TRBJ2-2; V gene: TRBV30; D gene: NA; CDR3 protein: CAWRFYGNTGELFF; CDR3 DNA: TGTGCCTGGAGGTTCTACGGGAACACCGGGGAGCTGTTTTTT
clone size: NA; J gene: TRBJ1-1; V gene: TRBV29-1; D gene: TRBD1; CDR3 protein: CRAGTGLNTEAFF; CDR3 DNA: TGCAGGGCCGGGACAGGGCTGAACACTGAAGCTTTCTTT
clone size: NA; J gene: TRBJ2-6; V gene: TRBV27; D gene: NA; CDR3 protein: CASSSTVPWANVLTF; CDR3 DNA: TGTGCCAGCAGTTCGACAGTTCCCTGGGCCAACGTCCTGACTTTC
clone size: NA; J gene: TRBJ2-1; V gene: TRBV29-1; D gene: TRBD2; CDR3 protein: CSVEPRGGYNEQFF; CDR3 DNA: TGCAGCGTTGAACCCCGGGGGGGCTACAATGAGCAGTTCTTC
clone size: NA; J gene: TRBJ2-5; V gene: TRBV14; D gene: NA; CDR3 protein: CASSQVAVQETQYF; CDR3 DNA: TGTGCCAGCAGCCAAGTAGCGGTCCAAGAGACCCAGTACTTC
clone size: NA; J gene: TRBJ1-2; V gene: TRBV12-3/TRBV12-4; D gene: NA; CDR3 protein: CASSFGVNGYTF; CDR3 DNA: TGTGCCAGCAGTTTTGGTGTCAATGGCTACACCTTC
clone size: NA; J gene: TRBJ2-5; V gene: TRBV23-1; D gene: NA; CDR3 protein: CASSQKEGEETQYF; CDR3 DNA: TGCGCCAGCAGTCAAAAGGAGGGGGAAGAGACCCAGTACTTC
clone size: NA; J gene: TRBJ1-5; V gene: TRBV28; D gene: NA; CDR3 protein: CASRGGNQPQHF; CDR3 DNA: TGTGCCAGCAGGGGGGGGAATCAGCCCCAGCATTTT
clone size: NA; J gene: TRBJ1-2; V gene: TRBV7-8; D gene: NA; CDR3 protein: CASSPRGSNVGYTF; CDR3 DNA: TGTGCCAGCAGCCCGCGGGGTTCGAACGTTGGCTACACCTTC
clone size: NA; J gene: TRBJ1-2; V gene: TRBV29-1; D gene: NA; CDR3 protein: CSVRGGVVGAGYTF; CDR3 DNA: TGCAGCGTTCGAGGTGGGGTCGTGGGTGCTGGCTACACCTTC
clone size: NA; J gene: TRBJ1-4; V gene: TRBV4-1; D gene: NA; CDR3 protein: CASSQGRPGTRNEKLFF; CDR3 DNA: TGCGCCAGCAGCCAAGGCCGTCCGGGGACCCGTAATGAAAAACTGTTTTTT
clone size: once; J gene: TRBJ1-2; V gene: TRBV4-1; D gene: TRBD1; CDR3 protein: CASSQEEGARDYGYTF; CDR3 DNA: TGCGCCAGCAGCCAAGAAGAGGGGGCACGGGACTATGGCTACACCTTC
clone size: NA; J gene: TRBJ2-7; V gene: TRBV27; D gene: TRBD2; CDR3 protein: CASKAGVRDEQYF; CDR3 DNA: TGTGCCAGTAAAGCGGGAGTAAGAGACGAGCAGTACTTC
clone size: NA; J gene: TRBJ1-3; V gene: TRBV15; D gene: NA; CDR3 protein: CATSREASKYF; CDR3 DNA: TGTGCCACCAGCAGAGAGGCATCCAAGTATTTT
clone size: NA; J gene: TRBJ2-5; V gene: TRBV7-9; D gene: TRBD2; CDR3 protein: CASSSPELAGETQYF; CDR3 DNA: TGTGCCAGCAGCTCCCCCGAACTAGCGGGAGAGACCCAGTACTTC
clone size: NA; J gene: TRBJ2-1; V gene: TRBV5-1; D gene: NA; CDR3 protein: CASGQTQGIGEQFF; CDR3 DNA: TGCGCCAGCGGCCAGACCCAGGGGATTGGTGAGCAGTTCTTC
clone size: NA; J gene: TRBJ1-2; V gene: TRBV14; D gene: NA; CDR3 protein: CASSPISGTPNYGYTF; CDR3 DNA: TGTGCCAGCAGCCCGATCTCCGGGACACCAAACTATGGCTACACCTTC
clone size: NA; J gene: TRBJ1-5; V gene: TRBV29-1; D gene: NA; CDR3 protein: CSVEVSTEQPQHF; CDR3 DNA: TGCAGCGTTGAAGTCTCGACAGAACAGCCCCAGCATTTT
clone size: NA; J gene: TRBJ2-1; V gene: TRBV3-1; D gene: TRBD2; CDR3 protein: CASSQVNPIAGASYNEQFF; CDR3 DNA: TGTGCCAGCAGCCAAGTTAATCCCATAGCGGGAGCGTCCTACAATGAGCAGTTCTTC
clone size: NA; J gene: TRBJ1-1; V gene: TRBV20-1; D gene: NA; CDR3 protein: CSARELRRSAFF; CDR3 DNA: TGCAGTGCTAGAGAACTAAGGAGATCAGCTTTCTTT
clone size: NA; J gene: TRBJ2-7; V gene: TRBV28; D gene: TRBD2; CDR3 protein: CATTLQTGGGDYEQYF; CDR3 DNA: TGTGCCACCACCCTACAAACGGGAGGGGGAGACTACGAGCAGTACTTC
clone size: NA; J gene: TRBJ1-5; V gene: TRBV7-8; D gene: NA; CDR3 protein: CASSDYQGSNQPQHF; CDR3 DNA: TGTGCCAGCAGCGATTATCAGGGGAGCAATCAGCCCCAGCATTTT
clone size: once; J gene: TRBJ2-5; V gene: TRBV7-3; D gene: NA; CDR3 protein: CASKQGRWETQYF; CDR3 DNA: TGTGCCAGTAAGCAGGGCCGATGGGAGACCCAGTACTTC
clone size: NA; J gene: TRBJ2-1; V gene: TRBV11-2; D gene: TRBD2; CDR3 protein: CASSPNLGTSGTFSYNEQFF; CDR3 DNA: TGTGCCAGCAGCCCAAACCTGGGGACTAGCGGCACTTTCTCCTACAATGAGCAGTTCTTC
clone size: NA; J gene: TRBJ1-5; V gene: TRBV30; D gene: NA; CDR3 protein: CAWSSESRPQHF; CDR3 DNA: TGTGCCTGGAGTTCGGAGAGCCGGCCCCAGCATTTT
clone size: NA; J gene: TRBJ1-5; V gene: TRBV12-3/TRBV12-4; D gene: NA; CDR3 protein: CASHLTSNQPQHF; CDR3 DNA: TGTGCCAGTCACCTCACTAGCAATCAGCCCCAGCATTTT
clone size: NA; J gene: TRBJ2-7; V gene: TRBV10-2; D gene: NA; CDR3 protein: CASSERGNEQYF; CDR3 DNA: TGCGCCAGCAGTGAGCGGGGGAACGAGCAGTACTTC
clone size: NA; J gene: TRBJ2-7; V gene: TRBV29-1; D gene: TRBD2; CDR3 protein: CSVREGLTYEQYF; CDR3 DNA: TGCAGCGTACGGGAGGGCCTCACGTACGAGCAGTACTTC
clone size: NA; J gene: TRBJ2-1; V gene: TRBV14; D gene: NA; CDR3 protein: CASSRQTWSEQFF; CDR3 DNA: TGTGCCAGCAGCCGTCAAACGTGGAGTGAGCAGTTCTTC
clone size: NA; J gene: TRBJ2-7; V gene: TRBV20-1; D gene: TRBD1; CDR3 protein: CSAFDRGNYEQYF; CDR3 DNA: TGCAGTGCTTTTGACAGGGGAAACTACGAGCAGTACTTC
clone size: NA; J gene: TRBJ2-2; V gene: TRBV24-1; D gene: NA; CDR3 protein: CAVGGRSNTGELFF; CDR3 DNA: TGTGCCGTGGGAGGTCGGTCGAACACCGGGGAGCTGTTTTTT
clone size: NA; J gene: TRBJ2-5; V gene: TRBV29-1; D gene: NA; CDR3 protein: CSVEMWRGGETQYF; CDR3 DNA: TGCAGCGTTGAAATGTGGCGAGGGGGAGAGACCCAGTACTTC
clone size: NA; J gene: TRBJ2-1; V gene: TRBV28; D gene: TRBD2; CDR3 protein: CASSFGTSGSNEQFF; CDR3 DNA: TGTGCCAGCAGTTTTGGGACTAGCGGGAGTAATGAGCAGTTCTTC
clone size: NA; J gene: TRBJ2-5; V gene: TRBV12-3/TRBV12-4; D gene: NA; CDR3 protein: CASSQPGPASETQYF; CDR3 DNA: TGTGCCAGCAGTCAACCGGGACCCGCGTCCGAGACCCAGTACTTC
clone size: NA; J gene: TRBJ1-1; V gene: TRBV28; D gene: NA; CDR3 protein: CASSTGQRTAFF; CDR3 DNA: TGTGCCAGCAGTACTGGGCAGCGGACAGCTTTCTTT
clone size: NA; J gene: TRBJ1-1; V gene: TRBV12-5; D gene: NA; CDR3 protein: CASGPKLNTEAFF; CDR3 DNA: TGTGCTAGTGGTCCGAAGTTGAACACTGAAGCTTTCTTT
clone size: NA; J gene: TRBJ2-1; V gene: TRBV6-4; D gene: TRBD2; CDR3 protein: CASSTSVYNEQFF; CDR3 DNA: TGTGCCAGCAGTACTAGCGTCTACAATGAGCAGTTCTTC
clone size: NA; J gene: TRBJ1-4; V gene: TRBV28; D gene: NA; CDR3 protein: CASTISGGEKLFF; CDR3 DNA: TGTGCCAGCACCATCTCCGGGGGCGAAAAACTGTTTTTT
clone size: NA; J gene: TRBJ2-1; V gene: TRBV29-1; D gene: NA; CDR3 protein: CSVVDGGPREQFF; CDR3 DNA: TGCAGCGTTGTCGACGGGGGGCCACGTGAGCAGTTCTTC
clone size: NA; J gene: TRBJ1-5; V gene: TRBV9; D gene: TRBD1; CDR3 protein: CASSAEGAGSRPQHF; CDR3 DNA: TGTGCCAGCAGCGCCGAGGGGGCGGGCTCGAGGCCCCAGCATTTT
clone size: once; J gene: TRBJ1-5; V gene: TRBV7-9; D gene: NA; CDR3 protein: CASSFSVRGYQPQHF; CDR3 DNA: TGTGCCAGCAGCTTTTCGGTCAGAGGGTATCAGCCCCAGCATTTT
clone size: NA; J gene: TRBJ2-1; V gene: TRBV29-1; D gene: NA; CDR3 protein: CSVVVGEQFF; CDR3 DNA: TGCAGCGTTGTTGTTGGGGAGCAGTTCTTC
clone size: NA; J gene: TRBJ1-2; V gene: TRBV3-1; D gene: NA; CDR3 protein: CASSQDIPQPYGYTF; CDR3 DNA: TGTGCCAGCAGCCAGGACATTCCGCAACCCTATGGCTACACCTTC
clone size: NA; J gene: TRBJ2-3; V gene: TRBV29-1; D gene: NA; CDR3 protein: CSARLRGGTDTQYF; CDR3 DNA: TGCAGCGCAAGATTAAGGGGGGGGACCGATACGCAGTATTTT
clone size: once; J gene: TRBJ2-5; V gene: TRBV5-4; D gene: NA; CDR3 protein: CASRQMGGNQETQYF; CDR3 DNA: TGTGCCAGCAGACAGATGGGCGGGAACCAAGAGACCCAGTACTTC
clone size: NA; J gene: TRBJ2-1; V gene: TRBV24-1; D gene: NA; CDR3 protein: CATSDSLGGASEQFF; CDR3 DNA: TGTGCCACCAGTGATTCGTTGGGGGGGGCAAGTGAGCAGTTCTTC
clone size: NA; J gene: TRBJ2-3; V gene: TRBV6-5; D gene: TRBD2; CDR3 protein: CASNPSGRNSDTQYF; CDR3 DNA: TGTGCCAGCAATCCTAGCGGGAGGAACTCCGATACGCAGTATTTT
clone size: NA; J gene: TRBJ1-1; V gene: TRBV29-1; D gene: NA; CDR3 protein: CSVESEEGSTNTEAFF; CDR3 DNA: TGCAGCGTTGAATCTGAGGAGGGGTCAACGAACACTGAAGCTTTCTTT
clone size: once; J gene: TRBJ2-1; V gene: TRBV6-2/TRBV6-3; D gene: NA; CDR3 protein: CASSTRLVQFF; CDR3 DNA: TGTGCCAGCAGTACCCGACTGGTACAGTTCTTC
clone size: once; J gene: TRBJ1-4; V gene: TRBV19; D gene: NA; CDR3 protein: CASSPPRGGGEKLFF; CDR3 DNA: TGTGCCAGTAGTCCCCCTCGGGGAGGGGGTGAAAAACTGTTTTTT
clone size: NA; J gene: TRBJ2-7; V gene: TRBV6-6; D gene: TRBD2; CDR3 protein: CASKGSPAGPYEQYF; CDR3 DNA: TGTGCCAGCAAGGGCTCCCCAGCGGGGCCCTACGAGCAGTACTTC